This T cell receptor beta chain was identified in a study of blood T cells in healthy people across ages. Looking at the study overall: Using template switching, researchers captured about one barcoded beta molecule for each two T cells.

Trimming took 5 bases from V and 0 from J, leaving 18 bases between them. The germline V gene encodes CDR1 PRHDT and CDR2 FYEKMQ (reference sequence). This CDR3 has 17 residues. The authors ran a second PCR of about 6 to 12 cycles using a sample-barcoded 5' primer and a J-beta primer mix. TCRdb independently ran MiXCR on the 5' RACE reads; one entry per CDR3 protein. The sample holds 750,000 or so distinct CDR3 sequences, around 25% seen once. The sample was also reused in another study, on T cells of mothers and their children. As that report states: Barcodes and 2-4 random nucleotides were added by M1S in the second PCR. Detection of persistent microchimeric T cell clones did not occur.

Input material: blood. The J gene is TRBJ2-3, the V gene TRBV13; no clear D. This receptor was obtained from a boy between 10 and 17 years old in good health. CDR3 loop: CASSPIGSTGSTDTQYF. The DNA for the CDR3 is TGTGCCAGCAGCCCAATCGGGTCTACCGGTAGCACAGATACGCAGTATTTT.